The entry below gives a single T cell receptor (beta chain) sequence along with its context. This sample stems from a study of shared T cell receptors in the human thymus. Using immunoSEQ multiplex PCR, the repertoire was profiled, and TCRdb retains in-frame clones only, with some absent. The table shows hundreds of thousands of clones, with around 89% occurring only once. V lost 5 bases to trimming and J lost 5 bases; unmatched junction nucleotides: 8. Germline V CDR1 and CDR2: MNHEY, SMNVEV (reference sequence). The CDR3 has 15 amino acids. This sample also appeared in a second study, on human thymus T cells. From that second work: Resections from corrective heart surgery provided thymus tissue. Thymic and blood repertoires appeared to carry a bias in their V and J gene usage. Thymic TCR repertoires of unrelated people reportedly overlapped highly.

Sequences were obtained from thymocytes. This clonotype was obtained from a boy under two years old with a congenital heart defect. This rearrangement joins TRBV27 to TRBJ2-3; 9 bases are a match to TRBD2. The DNA for the CDR3 is TGTGCCAGCAGTCTCGCAGGCGGGAGGGGAGATACGCAGTATTTT. Protein sequence: CASSLAGGRGDTQYF.